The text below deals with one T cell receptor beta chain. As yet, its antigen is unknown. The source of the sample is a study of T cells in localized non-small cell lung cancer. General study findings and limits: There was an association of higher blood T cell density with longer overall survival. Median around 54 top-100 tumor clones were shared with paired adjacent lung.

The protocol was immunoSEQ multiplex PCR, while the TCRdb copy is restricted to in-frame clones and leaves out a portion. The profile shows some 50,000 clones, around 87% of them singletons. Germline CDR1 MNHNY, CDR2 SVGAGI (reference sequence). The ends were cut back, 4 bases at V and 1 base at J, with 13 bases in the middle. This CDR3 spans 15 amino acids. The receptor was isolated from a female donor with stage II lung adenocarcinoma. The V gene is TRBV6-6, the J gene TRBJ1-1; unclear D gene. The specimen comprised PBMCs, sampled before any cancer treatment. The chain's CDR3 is CASSWEGPPNTEAFF. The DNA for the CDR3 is TGTGCCAGCAGTTGGGAAGGTCCCCCGAACACTGAAGCTTTCTTT.